This record covers a single T cell receptor beta chain. The antigen remains unidentified. The method was immunoSEQ multiplex PCR; TCRdb's version includes in-frame clones alone and lacks a portion of them. The table lists roughly 1,500,000 clones, just under 99% of them singletons, with over 0.3% in the top ten. The germline V and J ends were trimmed by 4 bases and 0 bases, with 13 bases remaining between them. The length of the CDR3 is 15 residues. The germline V gene has CDR1 SGDLS and CDR2 YYNGEE. The donors were adults (healthy and HIV-negative) with no recent acute infections or vaccinations. Each sample came from a Caucasian adult donor living in Nashville, Tennessee. These data are taken from a study of shared clonotypes between healthy human individuals. Study findings and constraints: A small donor pool kept down the genetic and exposure-history diversity that was represented.

V gene TRBV9 combines with J gene TRBJ1-1; D is unresolved. The specimen was naive CD4+ T cells sorted from blood. The subset denotes: CD45RA+ positively selected. The origin of this receptor is a man aged 30-40 years in good health. The CDR3 DNA is TGTGCCAGCAGCCCCCAGGCGGGGATGAACACTGAAGCTTTCTTT. Residues: CASSPQAGMNTEAFF. Variable domain in full (rest from reference TRBV9 and TRBJ1-1): DSGVTQTPKHLITATGQRVTLRCSPRSGDLSVYWYQQSLDQGLQFLIQYYNGEERAKGNILERFSAQQFPDLHSELNLSSLELGDSALYFCASSPQAGMNTEAFFGQGTRLTVV.